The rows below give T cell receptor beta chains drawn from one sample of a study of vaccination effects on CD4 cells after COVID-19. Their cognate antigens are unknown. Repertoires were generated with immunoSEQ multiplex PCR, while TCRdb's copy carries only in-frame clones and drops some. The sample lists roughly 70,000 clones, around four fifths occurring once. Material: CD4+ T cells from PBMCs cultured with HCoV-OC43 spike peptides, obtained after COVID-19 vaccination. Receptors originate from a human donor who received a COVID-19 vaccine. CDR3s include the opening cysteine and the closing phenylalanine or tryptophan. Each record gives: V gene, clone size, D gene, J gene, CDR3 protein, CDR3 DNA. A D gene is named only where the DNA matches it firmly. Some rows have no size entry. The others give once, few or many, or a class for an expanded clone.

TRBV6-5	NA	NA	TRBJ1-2	CASTLGTNYGYTF	TGTGCCAGCACCCTGGGGACTAACTATGGCTACACCTTC
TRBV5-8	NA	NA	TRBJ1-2	CASSRLPLSYGYTF	TGTGCCAGCAGCCGCCTCCCACTATCGTATGGCTACACCTTC
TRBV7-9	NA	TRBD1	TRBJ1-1	CASSRNRGMGTEAFF	TGTGCCAGCTCCCGAAACAGGGGGATGGGCACTGAAGCTTTCTTT
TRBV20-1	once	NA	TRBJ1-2	CSALGNGYTF	TGCAGTGCTCTGGGGAATGGCTACACCTTC
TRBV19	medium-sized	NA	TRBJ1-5	CASRGDTSNQPQHF	TGTGCCAGTAGAGGGGACACCAGCAATCAGCCCCAGCATTTT
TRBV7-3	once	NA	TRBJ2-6	CASSRQGPGANVLTF	TGTGCCAGCAGCAGACAAGGCCCTGGGGCCAACGTCCTGACTTTC
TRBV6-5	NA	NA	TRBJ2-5	CASSYRDGNQETQYF	TGTGCCAGCAGTTACCGGGACGGTAACCAAGAGACCCAGTACTTC
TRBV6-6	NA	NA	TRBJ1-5	CASSPGVIRVGQPQHF	TGTGCCAGCAGTCCTGGCGTAATTCGAGTCGGCCAGCCCCAGCATTTT
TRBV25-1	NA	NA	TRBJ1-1	CATAKSGRNTEAFF	TGTGCCACCGCCAAATCGGGACGTAACACTGAAGCTTTCTTT
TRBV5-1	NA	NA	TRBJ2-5	CASSVAPGSGQETQYF	TGCGCCAGCAGCGTCGCCCCCGGGAGCGGGCAAGAGACCCAGTACTTC
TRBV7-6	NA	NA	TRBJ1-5	CASSLGTRDHNQPQHF	TGTGCCAGCAGCTTAGGCACCAGGGACCACAATCAGCCCCAGCATTTT
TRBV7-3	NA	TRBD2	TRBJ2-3	CASSLLKTSGPDTQYF	TGTGCCAGCAGCTTACTAAAGACTAGCGGACCAGATACGCAGTATTTT
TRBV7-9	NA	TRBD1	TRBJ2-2	CASSPTGVYGELFF	TGTGCCAGCAGCCCGACAGGGGTTTACGGGGAGCTGTTTTTT
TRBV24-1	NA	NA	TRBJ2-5	CATSDSSAQETQYF	TGTGCCACCAGTGATTCGTCCGCTCAAGAGACCCAGTACTTC
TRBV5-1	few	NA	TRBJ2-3	CASSYSAPSTDTQYF	TGCGCCAGCAGCTATTCGGCCCCTAGCACAGATACGCAGTATTTT
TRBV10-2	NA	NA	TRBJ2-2	CASRTGQLFTTGELFF	TGCGCCAGCAGAACAGGGCAACTCTTCACAACCGGGGAGCTGTTTTTT
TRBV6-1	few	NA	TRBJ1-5	CASSEGAGSSNQPQHF	TGTGCCAGCAGTGAAGGGGCAGGTTCTAGCAATCAGCCCCAGCATTTT
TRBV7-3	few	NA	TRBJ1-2	CASSAGPRWGYTF	TGTGCCAGCAGCGCCGGGCCTCGGTGGGGCTACACCTTC
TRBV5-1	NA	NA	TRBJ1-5	CASSLEGLATQPQHF	TGCGCCAGCAGCTTGGAGGGTTTGGCAACTCAGCCCCAGCATTTT
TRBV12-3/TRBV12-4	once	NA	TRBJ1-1	CASSLTSDTEAFF	TGTGCCAGCAGTTTAACGTCGGACACTGAAGCTTTCTTT
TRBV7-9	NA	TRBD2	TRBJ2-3	CASTTGLAGFTDTQYF	TGTGCCAGCACCACGGGACTAGCGGGGTTCACAGATACGCAGTATTTT
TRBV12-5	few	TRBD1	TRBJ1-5	CASGQQGFLYSNQPQHF	TGTGCTAGTGGTCAACAGGGGTTCCTATATAGCAATCAGCCCCAGCATTTT
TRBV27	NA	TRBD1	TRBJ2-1	CASSFFYTGENYNEQFF	TGTGCCAGCAGTTTTTTTTACACAGGGGAAAACTACAATGAGCAGTTCTTC
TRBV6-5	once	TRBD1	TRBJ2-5	CASGGQGGRETQYF	TGTGCCAGCGGGGGACAGGGAGGTCGAGAGACCCAGTACTTC
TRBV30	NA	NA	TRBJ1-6	CAWSLGSESPLHF	TGTGCCTGGAGTCTGGGATCCGAATCACCCCTCCACTTT
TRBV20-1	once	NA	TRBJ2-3	CRVGPDTQYF	TGCAGGGTAGGACCAGATACGCAGTATTTT
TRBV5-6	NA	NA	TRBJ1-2	CASSFRTESYGYTF	TGTGCCAGCAGCTTCCGGACGGAAAGTTATGGCTACACCTTC
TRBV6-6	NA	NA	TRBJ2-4	CASSHTGTPDKNIQYF	TGTGCCAGCAGTCACACCGGGACTCCCGACAAAAACATTCAGTACTTC
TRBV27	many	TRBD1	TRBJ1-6	CASRSTGELSYNSPLHF	TGTGCCAGCAGGTCTACAGGGGAGCTGTCCTATAATTCACCCCTCCACTTT
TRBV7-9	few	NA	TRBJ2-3	CSRGTDTQYF	TGTTCTCGGGGCACAGATACGCAGTATTTT
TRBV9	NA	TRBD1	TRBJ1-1	CASSVTDRANTEAFF	TGTGCCAGCAGCGTAACGGACAGGGCCAACACTGAAGCTTTCTTT
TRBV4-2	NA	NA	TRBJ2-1	CASSQEGNEQFF	TGTGCCAGCAGCCAAGAAGGGAATGAGCAGTTCTTC